Shown below are 12 T cell receptor beta chains from a single sample sequenced in a study of human versus mouse CDR3 diversity and MHC coevolution. The assay was immunoSEQ multiplex PCR, and TCRdb's table has in-frame clones only and misses some. The table includes 60,000 or so clones, roughly 93% detected once. Sequencing input: naive CD4+ T cells from blood. This sample's subset: CD45RO-negative CD62L-positive naive CD4 T cells. These receptors were obtained from a person aged 55 to 75 in good health.

J is TRBJ2-7 and V is TRBV6-1, with 11 bases fitting TRBD1. The CDR3 totals 14 residues. The germline V gene has CDR1 MNHNS and CDR2 SASEGT. Losses at the gene ends were 3 bases for V and 5 bases for J; bases not matched to a gene: 3. The CDR3 sequence is CASSDRTGGDEQYF. The CDR3 DNA reads TGTGCCAGCAGTGATCGGACAGGGGGCGACGAGCAGTACTTC.

The V call is TRBV11-3, the J call TRBJ2-2, with a tentative D call TRBD2 (7 bases). This CDR3 has 14 residues. The V end lost 6 bases, the J end lost 5 bases, and 13 bases lay between the germline ends. Per the germline V gene, CDR1 is SGHNT and CDR2 is YENEEA. The CDR3 DNA is TGTGCCAGCAGGCAGGGAGGGGGAACCGGGGAGCTGTTTTTT. The encoded protein is CASRQGGGTGELFF.

The V and J genes are TRBV5-8 and TRBJ2-5; possible D gene TRBD2, 5 bases. This CDR3 is 16 amino acids long. Trimming removed 4 bases at V and 2 bases at J, with 18 bases between. Germline CDR1 reads SGHTS; CDR2 reads YDEGEE. The CDR3 DNA reads TGTGCCAGCAGCCAAAATCTAGCCAGAGGTCAAGAGACCCAGTACTTC. Translation: CASSQNLARGQETQYF.

The rearrangement joins TRBV9 to TRBJ1-1; 8 bases fit TRBD1. Per the germline V gene, CDR1 is SGDLS and CDR2 is YYNGEE. The CDR3 loop spans 16 amino acids. The V segment lost 3 bases and the J segment 0 bases; nucleotides outside the gene matches: 7. The CDR3 nucleotides are TGTGCCAGCAGCGGATCCCTACAGGGGGTGAACACTGAAGCTTTCTTT. Translating gives CASSGSLQGVNTEAFF.

V is TRBV5-4 and J is TRBJ2-7; 9 bases are shared with TRBD2. This CDR3 has 15 amino acids. Trimming cost V 0 bases and J 3 bases; bases outside gene matches: 4. CDR1 is SGHNT, CDR2 YYREEE, per germline (reference sequence). CDR3 bases: TGTGCCAGCAGCTTGGGCGGGACTAGCAGCTACGAGCAGTACTTC. It specifies CASSLGGTSSYEQYF.

The rearrangement joins TRBV9 to TRBJ2-4, with D possibly TRBD2 on 5 matching bases. Per germline, CDR1 SGDLS and CDR2 YYNGEE. V was pared by 3 bases and J by 7 bases, with 14 bases between. The CDR3 is 14 residues long. DNA for the CDR3: TGTGCCAGCAGCGGAAGTCCACGAGGGAACATTCAGTACTTC. As protein: CASSGSPRGNIQYF.

The genes are TRBV30 and TRBJ2-5; possibly TRBD1 for D (7 bases). Trimming removed 1 base at V and 5 bases at J, with 17 bases between. The CDR3 runs to 15 residues. CDR1 GTSNPN and CDR2 SVGIG come from the germline V gene (reference sequence). The CDR3 loop is CAWSGGAGGIETQYF. In nucleotides, the CDR3 is TGTGCCTGGAGTGGGGGGGCAGGGGGGATTGAGACCCAGTACTTC. Supplemented by reference TRBV30 and TRBJ2-5, the full variable domain reads SQTIHQWPATLVQPVGSPLSLECTVEGTSNPNLYWYRQAAGRGLQLLFYSVGIGQISSEVPQNLSASRPQDRQFILSSKKLLLSDSGFYLCAWSGGAGGIETQYFGPGTRLLVL.

V gene TRBV10-3 combines with J gene TRBJ2-3, with 7 positions matching TRBD1. V shed 10 bases and J 1 base; nucleotides not matched to a gene: 2. The CDR3 runs 12 residues. CDR1 is ENHRY and CDR2 is SYGVKD in the germline V gene. This chain's CDR3 is CATGQGTDTQYF. DNA for the CDR3: TGTGCCACCGGACAGGGCACAGATACGCAGTATTTT.

The CDR3 coding sequence is TGTGCCAGCCGGCAGGGTCGGAAGGAAGCGCACGAGCAGTACTTC. Translated, it gives CASRQGRKEAHEQYF. The rearrangement joins TRBV6-1 to TRBJ2-7, with D possibly TRBD1 on 5 matching bases. In germline, CDR1 is MNHNS, CDR2 SASEGT. Trimming took off 8 bases at V and 5 bases at J, with 22 bases between the two ends. The length of the CDR3 is 15 residues.

The chain carries TRBV5-8 and TRBJ1-2; TRBD1 matches at 8 bases. V was clipped by 3 bases and J by 7 bases; unmatched bases: 14. The CDR3 contains 16 residues. The germline V gene encodes CDR1 SGHTS and CDR2 YDEGEE. The CDR3 protein is CASSSLDRAGDGGYTF. The CDR3 nucleotides are TGTGCCAGCAGCTCCCTGGACAGGGCGGGTGATGGTGGCTACACCTTC. The full variable domain, with the rest looked up from reference TRBV5-8 and TRBJ1-2, is EAGVTQSPTHLIKTRGQQATLRCSPISGHTSVYWYQQALGLGLQFLLWYDEGEERNRGNFPPRFSGRQFPNYSSELNVNALELEDSALYLCASSSLDRAGDGGYTFGSGTRLTVV.

This clone was detected a few times. This chain connects TRBV6-5 to TRBJ2-3; D might be TRBD2 (5 bases). This CDR3 has 13 residues. V was trimmed by 6 bases and J by 0 bases, leaving 7 bases between them. Germline V gene data show CDR1 as MNHEY and CDR2 as SVGAGI. Written as DNA, the CDR3 is TGTGCCAGCAGGGAGCGGAGCACAGATACGCAGTATTTT. Amino acids: CASRERSTDTQYF.

Concerning this clone: In the same sample, other DNA sequences code for this CDR3. The chain employs TRBV11-2 and TRBJ2-1, with 9 nucleotides matching TRBD1. The CDR3 spans 16 residues. The germline CDR1 and CDR2 sequences are SGHAT and FQNNGV. Unmatched junction bases numbered 5, after V lost 5 bases and J lost 0 bases. The CDR3 loop is CASSRGQGISYNEQFF. The CDR3, as DNA: TGTGCCAGCAGCCGAGGACAGGGGATCTCCTACAATGAGCAGTTCTTC. The full variable domain, its missing parts supplied by reference TRBV11-2 and TRBJ2-1, is EAGVAQSPRYKIIEKRQSVAFWCNPISGHATLYWYQQILGQGPKLLIQFQNNGVVDDSQLPKDRFSAERLKGVDSTLKIQPAKLEDSAVYLCASSRGQGISYNEQFFGPGTRLTVL.